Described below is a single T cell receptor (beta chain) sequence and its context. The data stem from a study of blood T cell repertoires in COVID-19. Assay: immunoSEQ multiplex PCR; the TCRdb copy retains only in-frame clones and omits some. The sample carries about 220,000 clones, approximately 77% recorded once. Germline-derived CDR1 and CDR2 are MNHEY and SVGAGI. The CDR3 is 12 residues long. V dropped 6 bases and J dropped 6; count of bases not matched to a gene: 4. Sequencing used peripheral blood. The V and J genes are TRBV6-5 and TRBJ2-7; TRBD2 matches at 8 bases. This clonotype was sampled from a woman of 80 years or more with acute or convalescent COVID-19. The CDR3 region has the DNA TGTGCCAGCAGCTCTACTAGCGGCGAGCAGTACTTC. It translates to CASSSTSGEQYF.